A selection of T cell receptor beta chains follows, all from one sample in a study of blood T cell repertoires in COVID-19. TCRdb keeps only in-frame clones here, not all; method: immunoSEQ multiplex PCR. The repertoire holds over 200,000 clones, roughly 80% seen once, with around 1.8% in the top ten. Sequencing was done on a sample of PBMCs or T cells enriched from blood (not recorded which). Receptor source: a man aged 55 to 69 who had recovered from COVID-19. Each CDR3 is given with its conserved first and last residue. Fields, in order: V gene, J gene, D gene, clone size, CDR3 DNA, CDR3 protein. A D gene is named only where the DNA matches it firmly. Size is stated for part of the rows, as once, few or many counts, or as a class when the clone is expanded.

V: TRBV7-8; J: TRBJ1-2; D: .; size: few; DNA: TGTGCCAGCAGCTTAGGTGCGGCGGTTAGCTATGGCTACACCTTC; CDR3: CASSLGAAVSYGYTF
V: TRBV27; J: TRBJ2-3; D: .; size: .; DNA: TGTGCCAGCAAACGGACAGACACCACAGATACGCAGTATTTT; CDR3: CASKRTDTTDTQYF
V: TRBV6-5; J: TRBJ1-4; D: .; size: .; DNA: TGTGCCAGCGGGGGGGGTTGGGCAGCTAATGAAAAACTGTTTTTT; CDR3: CASGGGWAANEKLFF
V: TRBV6-5; J: TRBJ1-1; D: TRBD1; size: .; DNA: TGTGCCAGCAGTTTCTACAGGGGTAACACTGAAGCTTTCTTT; CDR3: CASSFYRGNTEAFF
V: TRBV11-2; J: TRBJ2-1; D: TRBD2; size: .; DNA: TGTGCCAGCAGCTTAGCGATTAGCGGGGTCTACAATGAGCAGTTCTTC; CDR3: CASSLAISGVYNEQFF
V: TRBV6-2/TRBV6-3; J: TRBJ2-7; D: .; size: few; DNA: TGTGCCAGCAGTTCCCGGCGGGACGGGGAGTACGAGCAGTACTTC; CDR3: CASSSRRDGEYEQYF
V: TRBV29-1; J: TRBJ2-3; D: TRBD2; size: .; DNA: TGCAGCGTTGATGCTAGCGGGAGTACAGATACGCAGTATTTT; CDR3: CSVDASGSTDTQYF
V: TRBV3-1/TRBV3-2; J: TRBJ1-3; D: .; size: .; DNA: TGTGCCAGCAGCCAAGATTGGGGCACGAGCTCTGGAAACACCATATATTTT; CDR3: CASSQDWGTSSGNTIYF
V: TRBV10-3; J: TRBJ1-2; D: TRBD1; size: .; DNA: TGTGCCATCAGTGAAGTCACAGGGGGTGGCTACACCTTC; CDR3: CAISEVTGGGYTF
V: TRBV11-2; J: TRBJ2-3; D: .; size: .; DNA: TGTGCCAGCAGCTTAAGGCACTACACAGATACGCAGTATTTT; CDR3: CASSLRHYTDTQYF
V: TRBV7-9; J: TRBJ2-7; D: .; size: .; DNA: TGTGCCAGCAGCTTAGGACAGCAGAATTCCTACGAGCAGTACTTC; CDR3: CASSLGQQNSYEQYF
V: TRBV27; J: TRBJ2-7; D: TRBD1; size: .; DNA: TGTGCCAGCAGCCGTTTAAGGGACAGGGGCCCCCACGAGCAGTACTTC; CDR3: CASSRLRDRGPHEQYF
V: TRBV28; J: TRBJ1-1; D: .; size: .; DNA: TGTGCCAGCAGTTTAGAACAGGTAAACACTGAAGCTTTCTTT; CDR3: CASSLEQVNTEAFF
V: TRBV11-1; J: TRBJ2-7; D: TRBD1; size: .; DNA: TGTGCCAGCAGCTCCTTGGACAGGGGAAGGGACGAGCAGTACTTC; CDR3: CASSSLDRGRDEQYF
V: TRBV7-9; J: TRBJ2-6; D: TRBD1; size: .; DNA: TGTGCCAGCAGCAGAAAAGGGACAGGGGGCTCTGGGGCCAACGTCCTGACTTTC; CDR3: CASSRKGTGGSGANVLTF
V: TRBV11-3; J: TRBJ2-3; D: .; size: .; DNA: TGTGCCAGCAGCTTGAGAGATCTCATAGATACGCAGTATTTT; CDR3: CASSLRDLIDTQYF
V: TRBV29-1; J: TRBJ1-1; D: TRBD1; size: .; DNA: TGCAGCGTTGAGTCCCCACGGGACAGGATGTCGAACACTGAAGCTTTCTTT; CDR3: CSVESPRDRMSNTEAFF
V: TRBV19; J: TRBJ2-6; D: .; size: .; DNA: TGTGCCAGTAGTATAGCGAGAGTAAGTGGGGCCAACGTCCTGACTTTC; CDR3: CASSIARVSGANVLTF
V: TRBV5-5; J: TRBJ2-6; D: .; size: .; DNA: TGTGCCAGCACCCCCCGGGGTGAATCTGGGGCCAACGTCCTGACTTTC; CDR3: CASTPRGESGANVLTF
V: TRBV29-1; J: TRBJ2-5; D: TRBD2; size: .; DNA: TGCAGCGTTACCTTAGCGGGGATCCAAGAGACCCAGTACTTC; CDR3: CSVTLAGIQETQYF
V: TRBV3-1/TRBV3-2; J: TRBJ1-1; D: .; size: .; DNA: TGTGCCAGCAGCCGCGGGACTCCTCGGGGGGGAACTGAAGCTTTCTTT; CDR3: CASSRGTPRGGTEAFF
V: TRBV7-8; J: TRBJ1-2; D: .; size: .; DNA: TGTGCCAGCAGCCCTCGGCGGGGGAGAGACGGCTACACCTTC; CDR3: CASSPRRGRDGYTF
V: TRBV2; J: TRBJ1-6; D: TRBD1; size: once; DNA: TGTGCCAGCATGGTGGGACAGGGGACTATCTATAATTCACCCCTCCACTTT; CDR3: CASMVGQGTIYNSPLHF
V: TRBV11-1; J: TRBJ2-5; D: TRBD1; size: .; DNA: TGTGCCAGCAGCCCATTACAGGGGGCGGAAGAGACCCAGTACTTC; CDR3: CASSPLQGAEETQYF
V: TRBV7-9; J: TRBJ1-4; D: TRBD1; size: .; DNA: TGTGCCAGCAGCCCGGGACAGAAACCCCGAAATGAAAAACTGTTTTTT; CDR3: CASSPGQKPRNEKLFF
V: TRBV19; J: TRBJ1-6; D: TRBD1; size: few; DNA: TGTGCCAGTAGTAGGACAGGGGATAATTCACCCCTCCACTTT; CDR3: CASSRTGDNSPLHF
V: TRBV4-1; J: TRBJ2-1; D: TRBD1; size: .; DNA: TGCGCCAGCAGCCCCGGGACAGACGCAACCTTTGAGCAGTTCTTC; CDR3: CASSPGTDATFEQFF
V: TRBV29-1; J: TRBJ2-1; D: TRBD1; size: .; DNA: TGCAGCGCCTTGACAGGGAAAGGAGATGGTGAGCAGTTCTTC; CDR3: CSALTGKGDGEQFF
V: TRBV4-2; J: TRBJ1-4; D: TRBD1; size: .; DNA: TGTGCCAGCAGCCAACCCGGACAGGGAAATGAAAAACTGTTTTTT; CDR3: CASSQPGQGNEKLFF
V: TRBV18; J: TRBJ2-5; D: .; size: .; DNA: TGTGCCAGCTCACCACGCGACAGCTCGACCCAGTACTTC; CDR3: CASSPRDSSTQYF
V: TRBV24-1; J: TRBJ1-2; D: .; size: .; DNA: TGTGCCACCAGTGATATCGAGGGAGGGTTCAACTATGGCTACACCTTC; CDR3: CATSDIEGGFNYGYTF
V: TRBV7-7; J: TRBJ2-1; D: TRBD2; size: .; DNA: TGTGCTAGCAGCTCCCAGTCCCTAGCGGGGGTCCCTCGGGAGCAGTTCTTC; CDR3: CASSSQSLAGVPREQFF
V: TRBV27; J: TRBJ2-1; D: .; size: few; DNA: TGTGCCAGCAGTTTATCCACTAGCCCTTCCTACAATGAGCAGTTCTTC; CDR3: CASSLSTSPSYNEQFF
V: TRBV6-2/TRBV6-3; J: TRBJ2-2; D: TRBD1; size: .; DNA: TGTGCCAGCAGTTATGATACCGGACAGGGCATCACCGGGGAGCTGTTTTTT; CDR3: CASSYDTGQGITGELFF
V: TRBV19; J: TRBJ1-1; D: TRBD1; size: .; DNA: TGTGCCAGTAGAAGGACAGGGGCGATCAACACTGAAGCTTTCTTT; CDR3: CASRRTGAINTEAFF
V: TRBV15; J: TRBJ1-6; D: TRBD1; size: .; DNA: TGTGCCACCAGCAGTTATCAAGACAGGGTCAATTCACCCCTCCACTTT; CDR3: CATSSYQDRVNSPLHF
V: TRBV7-3; J: TRBJ1-1; D: .; size: .; DNA: TGTGCCAGCAGTCCGCGGGGTGAGCGGACTGAAGCTTTCTTT; CDR3: CASSPRGERTEAFF
V: TRBV7-9; J: TRBJ1-3; D: TRBD1; size: .; DNA: TGTGCCAGCAGCCCGAAACTAGGGCAGGGGGCTGGAAACACCATATATTTT; CDR3: CASSPKLGQGAGNTIYF
V: TRBV6-2/TRBV6-3; J: TRBJ2-2; D: .; size: .; DNA: TGTGCCAGCAGTCAGACGACTACCGGGGAGCTGTTTTTT; CDR3: CASSQTTTGELFF
V: TRBV19; J: TRBJ2-1; D: .; size: .; DNA: TGTGCCAGTAGTGTGGGTCAGGGGAACAATGAGCAGTTCTTC; CDR3: CASSVGQGNNEQFF
V: TRBV6-5; J: TRBJ2-7; D: .; size: .; DNA: TGTGCCAGCAGTTACTCGTTGGGCGTCTACGAGCAGTACTTC; CDR3: CASSYSLGVYEQYF